These T cell receptor beta chains were read from a single sample in a study of T cells after yellow fever vaccination. TCRdb re-called the 5' RACE reads with MiXCR, one entry per CDR3 protein. The sample includes around 590,000 distinct CDR3 sequences, roughly an eighth of them seen just once. Sequenced material: PBMCs, taken on the day of the yellow fever booster vaccination. These TCRs come from a man aged 30 to 45 who received the YFV17D yellow fever vaccine. CDR3s include the opening cysteine and the closing phenylalanine or tryptophan. Fields, in order: D gene, V gene, clone size, J gene, CDR3 DNA, CDR3 protein. A D gene is named only where the DNA matches it firmly. Rows may omit the clone size; those that give it use once, few, many or a size class.

.	TRBV21-1	few	TRBJ1-1	TGTGCCAGCAGGGACAGACGGGACACTGAAGCTTTCTTT	CASRDRRDTEAFF
.	TRBV7-2	.	TRBJ2-7	TGTGCCAGCAGCGTCGACAGGCCCGGCTCCTACGAGCAGTACTTC	CASSVDRPGSYEQYF
TRBD1	TRBV5-1	few	TRBJ1-1	TGCGCCAGCAGCCCAGCCGGGACAGGGGTCACTGAAGCTTTCTTT	CASSPAGTGVTEAFF
.	TRBV20-1	few	TRBJ2-7	TGCAGTGCTAGAGGGACTGCCACACCGCGCTTC	CSARGTATPRF
.	TRBV9	.	TRBJ1-1	TGTGCCAGCAGCGAGCAGGCAGGGGCGGAGGACACTGAAGCTTTCTTT	CASSEQAGAEDTEAFF
.	TRBV20-1	few	TRBJ2-5	TGCAGTGCTCGCAAAGTGGGGTTGCAAGAGACCCAGTACTTC	CSARKVGLQETQYF
.	TRBV11-1	.	TRBJ2-2	TGTGCCAGCACACAGGGCGTGGGGCTGTTTTTT	CASTQGVGLFF
TRBD1	TRBV20-1	few	TRBJ2-2	TGCAGTGCTACATTTGGGACAGCGAACACCGGGGAGCTGTTTTTT	CSATFGTANTGELFF
.	TRBV7-6	.	TRBJ2-7	TGTGCCAGCAGCTCAATGAAAGGCTCCTACGAGCAGTACTTC	CASSSMKGSYEQYF
.	TRBV11-2	.	TRBJ2-7	TGTGCCAGCAGCCCTGGGGCTAGTTCGTTCCACGAGCAGTACTTC	CASSPGASSFHEQYF
.	TRBV20-1	few	TRBJ1-2	TGCAGTGCTAGATCTTACAGAGGGTATGGCTACACCTTC	CSARSYRGYGYTF
.	TRBV29-1	.	TRBJ1-1	TGCAGCGTTATACGGGACATGAACACTGAAGCTTTCTTT	CSVIRDMNTEAFF
TRBD2	TRBV6-6	few	TRBJ2-3	TGTGCCACCGTTCCCGGGGGGGCAGATACGCAGTATTTT	CATVPGGADTQYF
.	TRBV6-5	many	TRBJ2-2	TGTGCCAGCAGTTTGGGCAAGACAACGAAGAACACCGGGGAGCTGTTTTTT	CASSLGKTTKNTGELFF
.	TRBV28	.	TRBJ2-5	TGTGCCAGCAGTTCCGCTGACAGGGAGGGAGAGACCCAGTACTTC	CASSSADREGETQYF
.	TRBV7-9	.	TRBJ1-2	TGTGCCAGCAGCCCCGACACCCGGGACACCAACTATGGCTACACCTTC	CASSPDTRDTNYGYTF
.	TRBV18	.	TRBJ2-2	TGTGCCAGCTCAGGACAGACCACCGGGGAGCTGTTTTTT	CASSGQTTGELFF
TRBD2	TRBV14	.	TRBJ2-5	TGTGCCAGCAGCCAAGATACGCGGTTACTAGCGGGGGGTATCAAAGAGACCCAGTACTTC	CASSQDTRLLAGGIKETQYF
.	TRBV3-1	few	TRBJ2-2	TGTGCCAGCGTGGACACCGGGGAGCTGTTTTTT	CASVDTGELFF
TRBD2	TRBV7-7	.	TRBJ2-1	TGTGCTAGCAGCAGAGCCGGGAGGACCAATGAGCAGTTCTTC	CASSRAGRTNEQFF
TRBD1	TRBV6-1	few	TRBJ1-6	TGTGCCAGCAGAGTTCGAAGGGGGCGCGGGAATAATTCACCCCTCCACTTT	CASRVRRGRGNNSPLHF
TRBD2	TRBV20-1	.	TRBJ2-7	TGCAGTGCTGCTACTAGCGGGAGGTCCTACGAGCAGTACTTC	CSAATSGRSYEQYF
.	TRBV20-1	few	TRBJ1-2	TGCAGTGCTATACTCCCCGGGGCACAAGATGGCTACACCTTC	CSAILPGAQDGYTF
.	TRBV18	.	TRBJ2-3	TGTGCCAGCTCCTACAGGGAACGTGCGGGAGATACGCAGTATTTT	CASSYRERAGDTQYF
.	TRBV5-1	.	TRBJ2-7	TGCGCCAGCAGCTTGGCCGTATTTTCCTACGAGCAGTACTTC	CASSLAVFSYEQYF
.	TRBV4-3	.	TRBJ1-2	TGCGCCAGCAGCCAAGACGGCAGGGCGTCCTATGGCTACACCTTC	CASSQDGRASYGYTF
.	TRBV1	few	TRBJ2-3	TGCACCAGCAGCCAAGTATTAGAGGACACTTACACAGATACGCAGTATTTT	CTSSQVLEDTYTDTQYF
.	TRBV20-1	.	TRBJ1-5	TGCAGTGCTAGCTTCTCAACCCGGGGCGCGTCGAGCAATCAGCCCCAGCATTTT	CSASFSTRGASSNQPQHF
TRBD2	TRBV20-1	few	TRBJ2-7	TGCAGTGCTGGCGGGACTAGCGGGAGAGGGACCTACGAGCAGTACTTC	CSAGGTSGRGTYEQYF
.	TRBV12-3/TRBV12-4	.	TRBJ2-1	TGTGCCAGCAACCGACTACCCGGAGATAATGAGCAGTTCTTC	CASNRLPGDNEQFF
.	TRBV4-3	.	TRBJ2-3	TGCGCCAGCAGCAAAGGGACACTCCCGGATACGCAGTATTTT	CASSKGTLPDTQYF
.	TRBV7-3	few	TRBJ2-5	TGTGCCAGCAGCTTAACGAGGTCAGAGGAGACCCAGTACTTC	CASSLTRSEETQYF
TRBD2	TRBV10-3	few	TRBJ2-1	TGTGCCATCAGCCCATCTAGCGGGAGGACGGATGAGCAGTTCTTC	CAISPSSGRTDEQFF
TRBD1	TRBV28	.	TRBJ2-7	TGTGCCAGCAGTAGACAGGGTGTAAGGAACGAGCAGTACTTC	CASSRQGVRNEQYF
.	TRBV28	.	TRBJ2-5	TGTGCCAGCAGGGTGGAGGGGTACGTAGAGACCCAGTACTTC	CASRVEGYVETQYF
TRBD1	TRBV24-1	.	TRBJ2-3	TGTGCCACCTTCGGCAGCAGGGGGCTCCTGATCAACACAGATACGCAGTATTTT	CATFGSRGLLINTDTQYF
TRBD1	TRBV20-1	.	TRBJ2-5	TGCAGTGGTTATCCGGGACAGGGGCGTGAGACCCAGTACTTT	CSGYPGQGRETQYF
.	TRBV6-4	.	TRBJ1-4	TGTGCCAGCAGTGACACGCCTAATGAAAAACTGTTTTTT	CASSDTPNEKLFF
TRBD1	TRBV20-1	.	TRBJ2-3	TGCAGTGCTAGAACCCCCGACAGGGTAGGAGATACGCAGTATTTT	CSARTPDRVGDTQYF
.	TRBV28	.	TRBJ2-2	TGTGCCAGCAGAGCAGGACAGATAAACACCGGGGAGCTGTTTTTT	CASRAGQINTGELFF
TRBD2	TRBV20-1	few	TRBJ2-2	TGCAGCCTAGCGGGGGGTGACACCGGGGAGCTGTTTTTT	CSLAGGDTGELFF
.	TRBV25-1	few	TRBJ2-5	TGTGCCAGCAGTGCTCGGGGCGCGGGTGAGACCCAGTACTTC	CASSARGAGETQYF
TRBD1	TRBV5-6	.	TRBJ1-2	TGTGCCAGCAGTATGGGACAGGGCGTCTATGGCTACACCTTC	CASSMGQGVYGYTF
TRBD2	TRBV20-1	.	TRBJ2-7	TGCAGTGCTAGAGATCCTAGCGGAACCTACGAGCAGTACTTC	CSARDPSGTYEQYF
TRBD1	TRBV12-3/TRBV12-4	.	TRBJ2-7	TGTGCCAGCAGTGACAGGGCGTTTTACGAGCAGTACTTC	CASSDRAFYEQYF
.	TRBV20-1	few	TRBJ2-7	TGCAGTGCTAGGACTCTAGGAGGAGGATCATACGAGCAGTACTTC	CSARTLGGGSYEQYF
.	TRBV11-2	many	TRBJ1-4	TGTGCCAGCAGCTTAGAATCCTCCTGGCCAACTAATGAAAAACTGTTTTTT	CASSLESSWPTNEKLFF
.	TRBV28	.	TRBJ2-1	TGTGCCAGCACCCTTTCGACCCGCAATGAGCAGTTCTTC	CASTLSTRNEQFF
.	TRBV3-1	.	TRBJ2-2	TGTGCCAGCAGCCATAGCGGCGGGGAGCTGTTTTTT	CASSHSGGELFF
TRBD2	TRBV28	.	TRBJ2-1	TGTGCCAGCAGTCGACCCGGGACTAGTGACCATGAGCAGTTCTTC	CASSRPGTSDHEQFF
.	TRBV19	.	TRBJ1-1	TGTGCCAGTAGCGATATACCCAGGGCTTCCGGCACTGAAGCTTTCTTT	CASSDIPRASGTEAFF
.	TRBV6-2/TRBV6-3	.	TRBJ2-7	TGTGCCGTCGCCGGGACTCTAACCTACGAGCAGTACTTC	CAVAGTLTYEQYF
.	TRBV3-1	.	TRBJ2-1	TGTGCCAGCAGCGAATACCGGGGGCCCCAGTTCTTC	CASSEYRGPQFF
.	TRBV7-2	few	TRBJ2-1	TGTGCCAGCAGCTTAGGTTTAACTGAGCAGTTCTTC	CASSLGLTEQFF
.	TRBV7-2	.	TRBJ1-1	TGTGCCAGCAGCCGTCAGGGTTATGAAGCTTTCTTT	CASSRQGYEAFF
.	TRBV30	many	TRBJ1-2	TGTGCCTGGAGCACGGCTATCTATGGCTACACCTTC	CAWSTAIYGYTF
.	TRBV5-1	.	TRBJ1-2	TGCGCCAGCAGCTTGGCTGGAGGGGGCTACACCTTC	CASSLAGGGYTF
.	TRBV18	.	TRBJ1-1	TGTGCCAGCTCAAGGAACAAGGGGGCTGAAGCTTTCTTT	CASSRNKGAEAFF
TRBD2	TRBV5-1	.	TRBJ2-5	TGCGCCAGCAGTAGCCTAGCGGCAGACGGAGAGACCCAGTACTTC	CASSSLAADGETQYF
.	TRBV24-1	.	TRBJ2-5	TGTGCCACCAGTGTTGGGCCCGAGACCCAGTACTTC	CATSVGPETQYF